These 21 T cell receptor beta chains were all obtained from the same sample, sequenced in a study of blood T cell repertoires in COVID-19. Repertoires were generated with immunoSEQ multiplex PCR, while TCRdb's copy carries only in-frame clones and drops some. The sample carries 150,000 or so clones, 80% to 90% recorded once. Sequenced material: peripheral blood. The source is a woman between 40 and 55 years old with acute or convalescent COVID-19.

This chain uses TRBV24-1 with TRBJ2-2, with 10 positions matching TRBD2. V gave up 5 bases and J gave up 2 bases; unmatched junction bases: 7. The CDR3 spans 17 residues. Germline V gives CDR1 KGHDR, CDR2 SFDVKD. The CDR3 spells CATSVIAGGVNTGELFF. CDR3 nucleotides: TGTGCCACCAGTGTGATAGCGGGGGGCGTAAACACCGGGGAGCTGTTTTTT.

The chain employs TRBV19 and TRBJ2-7; D remains ambiguous. CDR3 length equals 14 residues. Trimming removed 6 bases at V and 3 bases at J, with 15 bases between. The V gene's germline CDR1 is LNHDA and CDR2 SQIVND (reference sequence). This chain's CDR3 is CASSPGSRIYEQYF. CDR3 sequence (DNA): TGTGCCAGTAGCCCGGGTAGTCGGATCTACGAGCAGTACTTC.

The rearrangement uses TRBV5-4 and TRBJ2-3; D is possibly TRBD2 (5 bases). Germline lookup yields CDR1 SGHNT and CDR2 YYREEE (reference sequence). The CDR3 is made up of 14 amino acids. Trimming pared 0 bases from V and 4 bases from J, leaving 9 bases between. The CDR3 coding sequence is TGTGCCAGCAGCTTGGTACGGGGTGCAGATACGCAGTATTTT. It is translated as CASSLVRGADTQYF.

This clone was seen only a few times. V and J are TRBV29-1 and TRBJ2-7; D is ambiguous. Trimming cost V 5 bases and J 3 bases, with 8 bases left between them. Germline assignment: CDR1 SQVTM and CDR2 ANQGSEA. This CDR3 region has 11 residues. CDR3 protein: CSVSVNYEQYF. For the CDR3, the DNA is TGCAGCGTTTCGGTTAACTACGAGCAGTACTTC.

This chain links TRBV25-1 with TRBJ1-2; perhaps TRBD1 as D (5 bases). Trimming took 4 bases from V and 4 from J, leaving 10 bases between them. Per germline, CDR1 MGHDK and CDR2 SYGVNS. This CDR3 has 13 amino acids. For the CDR3, the DNA is TGTGCCAGCAGTGTTGGGGGGACCTATGGCTACACCTTC. It is translated as CASSVGGTYGYTF.

The chain has TRBV30 and TRBJ2-7, with D possibly TRBD1 on 5 matching bases. The length of the CDR3 is 15 residues. Between the trimmed V and J ends, which lost 0 bases and 3 bases, there was a span of 15 bases. Germline lookup yields CDR1 GTSNPN and CDR2 SVGIG (reference sequence). CDR3 coding DNA: TGTGCCTGGAGTGTATTTCCGGATCAGGGCTACGAGCAGTACTTC. Protein product: CAWSVFPDQGYEQYF.

This clone came up a few times. The rearrangement joins TRBV24-1 to TRBJ1-5, with TRBD1 matching 10 bases. Per the germline V gene, CDR1 is KGHDR and CDR2 is SFDVKD. V lost 3 bases, J lost 7 bases, and 5 bases stayed unmatched. This CDR3 comprises 15 residues. In DNA, the CDR3 is TGTGCCACCAGTGATCGGACAGGGGGGAACCAGCCCCAGCATTTT. Its protein is CATSDRTGGNQPQHF.

The rearrangement joins TRBV2 to TRBJ1-6, with 7 bases that match TRBD1. Looked up from germline, CDR1 is SNHLY and CDR2 is FYNNEI. This CDR3 is built from 13 residues. J lost 9 bases, V lost 6 bases, and 5 bases had no gene match. CDR3 sequence reads: CASRPTGVSPLHF. As DNA, the CDR3 is TGTGCCAGCAGACCTACAGGGGTTTCACCCCTCCACTTT.

V is TRBV5-8 and J is TRBJ2-7; D is uncertain. The CDR3 consists of 15 residues. Germline V gives CDR1 SGHTS, CDR2 YDEGEE. Trimming removed 0 bases from V and 3 bases from J, with 13 bases in between. CDR3 residues: CASSLVSIGGYEQYF. The CDR3 DNA reads TGTGCCAGCAGCTTGGTTTCTATCGGCGGCTACGAGCAGTACTTC.

The chain uses TRBV27 and TRBJ2-1, with TRBD2 matching over 7 bases. CDR1 is MNHEY and CDR2 is SMNVEV in the germline V gene (reference sequence). V lost 7 bases, J lost 3 bases, and 6 bases stayed unmatched. CDR3 length equals 14 residues. The CDR3 is CASKLAGLYNEQFF. Written as DNA, the CDR3 is TGTGCCAGCAAGTTAGCGGGCCTCTACAATGAGCAGTTCTTC.

CDR3 residues: CASSLAQGIAEAFF. The CDR3 bases are TGTGCCAGCAGTTTAGCACAGGGAATCGCTGAAGCTTTCTTT. The V gene is TRBV27, the J gene TRBJ1-1; TRBD1 might be the D (6 bases). This CDR3 has 14 amino acids. Germline V gene sequence: CDR1 MNHEY, CDR2 SMNVEV (reference sequence). V dropped 2 bases and J dropped 6 bases, with 13 bases sitting between them.

V and J are TRBV4-1 and TRBJ1-2, with D possibly TRBD1 on 6 matching bases. This CDR3 has 14 residues. V was clipped by 0 bases and J by 5 bases, with 10 bases between them. Germline values: CDR1 MGHRA, CDR2 YSYEKL. CDR3 in amino acids: CASSQDQGLYGYTF. The CDR3 nucleotides read TGCGCCAGCAGCCAAGATCAGGGGCTATATGGCTACACCTTC.

The rearrangement joins TRBV27 to TRBJ1-2, with 7 bases lining up with TRBD1. V lost 5 bases and J lost 0; bases outside the gene matches: 6. The germline V gene encodes CDR1 MNHEY and CDR2 SMNVEV (reference sequence). The CDR3 is made up of 15 amino acids. The DNA for the CDR3 is TGTGCCAGCAGTGTTCGACAGGGAGCTAACTATGGCTACACCTTC. Its protein product is CASSVRQGANYGYTF.

This chain connects TRBV14 to TRBJ2-3, with a weak D call TRBD2 (5 bases). The CDR3 length is 17 residues. Looked up from germline, CDR1 is SGHDN and CDR2 is FVKESK. V was clipped by 1 base and J by 2 bases, with 16 bases between them. Here the CDR3 DNA reads TGTGCCAGCAGCCAAGTGGACGGGCGGGTTACCACAGATACGCAGTATTTT. It codes for CASSQVDGRVTTDTQYF.

This clone was counted a single time. The V call is TRBV19, the J call TRBJ2-7; 7 bases agree with TRBD1. V shed 2 bases and J 0 bases; nucleotides not matched to a gene: 7. Germline CDR1 LNHDA, CDR2 SQIVND (reference sequence). This CDR3 is built from 16 residues. CDR3 nucleotide sequence: TGTGCCAGTAGTATACCGGGACAGAGGAACTCCTACGAGCAGTACTTC. This translates into CASSIPGQRNSYEQYF.

V and J are TRBV7-6 and TRBJ2-2, with 7 nucleotides matching TRBD1. CDR1 is SGHVS and CDR2 is FNYEAQ in the germline V gene. The CDR3 contains 19 residues. V was pared by 5 bases and J by 2 bases, with 17 bases of the junction left unmatched. CDR3 residues: CASSHLTLRGTANTGELFF. The CDR3 DNA reads TGTGCCAGCAGCCATTTAACCCTCCGAGGGACAGCTAACACCGGGGAGCTGTTTTTT.

The sample holds one count of this clone. This chain's CDR3 is CASTSTVSSYNEQFF. As DNA, the CDR3 is TGTGCCAGCACTTCGACAGTGAGCTCCTACAATGAGCAGTTCTTC. This rearrangement joins TRBV6-5 to TRBJ2-1; perhaps TRBD1 as D (5 bases). This CDR3 is 15 amino acids long. Looked up from germline, CDR1 is MNHEY and CDR2 is SVGAGI. V was shortened by 7 bases and J by 0 bases, with 13 bases between the two germline ends.

The rearrangement links TRBV20-1 to TRBJ1-5, with 7 bases matching TRBD1. Germline CDR1 and CDR2: DFQATT and SNEGSKA (reference sequence). The junction had 11 bases not matched to a gene; V was cut back by 3 bases and J by 0 bases. This CDR3 is built from 17 residues. The CDR3 is CSASSWDRPYSNQPQHF. The CDR3, as DNA: TGCAGTGCTAGTTCGTGGGACAGACCTTATAGCAATCAGCCCCAGCATTTT.

This clone was found once. V usage is TRBV7-3 and J usage is TRBJ2-1; 10 nucleotides align to TRBD2. With V trimmed by 5 bases and J by 5 bases, 12 bases remained unmatched. Germline V lookup: CDR1 SGHTA, CDR2 FQGTGA. The CDR3 length is 17 residues. The CDR3 is CASSPLLTSGAHNEQFF. As DNA, the CDR3 is TGTGCCAGCAGCCCACTTTTAACTAGCGGGGCCCACAATGAGCAGTTCTTC. The full variable domain, its missing parts supplied by reference TRBV7-3 and TRBJ2-1, is GAGVSQTPSNKVTEKGKYVELRCDPISGHTALYWYRQSLGQGPEFLIYFQGTGAADDSGLPNDRFFAVRPEGSVSTLKIQRTERGDSAVYLCASSPLLTSGAHNEQFFGPGTRLTVL.

The chain combines TRBV5-6 with TRBJ1-1; 10 bases align to TRBD1. V dropped 4 bases and J dropped 1; count of bases not matched to a gene: 16. Per germline, CDR1 SGHDT and CDR2 YYEEEE. There are 19 residues in the CDR3. CDR3 sequence: CASSLVKSWDRGRNTEAFF. CDR3 DNA sequence: TGTGCCAGCAGCCTCGTCAAAAGTTGGGACAGGGGAAGGAACACTGAAGCTTTCTTT.

This chain links TRBV28 with TRBJ2-7, with 11 bases identical to TRBD2. Germline V gene data show CDR1 as MDHEN and CDR2 as SYDVKM. The CDR3 sequence is 16 residues long. V lost 7 bases and J lost 2; bases outside the gene matches: 10. The CDR3 sequence: CASNSPGLAGAYEQYF. The CDR3 nucleotides are TGTGCCAGCAACTCCCCCGGACTAGCGGGTGCCTACGAGCAGTACTTC. Supplemented by reference TRBV28 and TRBJ2-7, the full variable domain reads DVKVTQSSRYLVKRTGEKVFLECVQDMDHENMFWYRQDPGLGLRLIYFSYDVKMKEKGDIPEGYSVSREKKERFSLILESASTNQTSMYLCASNSPGLAGAYEQYFGPGTRLTVT.